The 3 T cell receptor beta chains below all came from one sample that was sequenced in a study of OX40 agonist ivuxolimab in advanced cancers. Preparation of the library involved the immunoSEQ multiplex PCR assay. In its TCRdb copy, this immuneACCESS table keeps in-frame sequences only and misses some clones. Where compared with another copy, unresolved V genes explain less than half of these, and the others have no known cause. The sample data list about 27,000 clones, and approximately 81% of these were observed just once. The ten largest clones take up roughly 32% of the sample. The input for sequencing was CD4+ or CD8+ T cells sorted from blood, taken in a trial of the OX40 agonist ivuxolimab. The receptors shown here come from an adult with an advanced solid tumor such as melanoma, head and neck, liver or kidney cancer.

This rearrangement joins TRBV6-4 to TRBJ1-1; possible D gene TRBD1, 5 bases. The length of the CDR3 is 14 residues. Germline CDR1 is MRHNA and CDR2 is SNTAGT. Trimming pared 10 bases from V and 1 base from J, leaving 16 bases between. CDR3 residues: CANGGEFKNTEAFF. In nucleotides, the CDR3 is TGTGCCAACGGAGGGGAGTTTAAGAACACTGAAGCTTTCTTT.

The chain employs TRBV10-3 and TRBJ1-2; D remains ambiguous. Germline values: CDR1 ENHRY, CDR2 SYGVKD. V lost 4 bases to trimming and J lost 4 bases, with 22 bases between them. There are 17 residues in the CDR3. CDR3 protein: CAISVRTRVGPGYGYTF. The CDR3 DNA sequence: TGTGCCATCAGTGTGCGAACCCGAGTAGGGCCGGGCTATGGCTACACCTTC.

The V gene is TRBV2, the J gene TRBJ2-1; 13 bases are shared with TRBD2. Germline V gene data show CDR1 as SNHLY and CDR2 as FYNNEI. With 6 bases clipped from V and 5 bases from J, the junction kept 7 bases outside the gene matches. There are 16 residues in the CDR3. The CDR3 nucleotides are TGTGCCAGCAGGGGACTAGCGGGAAAGGGGGACAATGAGCAGTTCTTC. Its translation is CASRGLAGKGDNEQFF.